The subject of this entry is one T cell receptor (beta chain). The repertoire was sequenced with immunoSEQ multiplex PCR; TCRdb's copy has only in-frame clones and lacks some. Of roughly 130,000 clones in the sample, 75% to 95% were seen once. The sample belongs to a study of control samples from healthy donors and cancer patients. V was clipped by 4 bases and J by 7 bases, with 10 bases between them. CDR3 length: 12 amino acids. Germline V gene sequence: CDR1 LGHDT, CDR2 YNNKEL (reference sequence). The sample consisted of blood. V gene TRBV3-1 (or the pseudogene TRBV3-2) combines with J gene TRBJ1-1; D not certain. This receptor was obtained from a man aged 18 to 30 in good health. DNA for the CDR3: TGTGCCAGCAGCCGGTCAGAACGTGAAGCTTTCTTT. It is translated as CASSRSEREAFF.